Shown below are 5 T cell receptor beta chains from a single sample sequenced in a study of control samples from healthy donors and cancer patients (dated by TCRdb to about 2020). The method was the immunoSEQ multiplex PCR assay. TCRdb took over this immuneACCESS table, retaining in-frame rearrangements with V and J assigned. Such tables are incomplete; in checked studies, under half of the missing clones stem from an unresolved V gene, and the remainder is unexplained. This sample gives 350,000 to 450,000 clones in total; 80% to 95% of them show up just once. The top ten clonotypes cover 5% to 7% of the sample. Sequenced input: PBMCs. The origin of the receptors is a man aged 35 to 55 with head and neck cancer.

This rearrangement joins TRBV11-2 to TRBJ1-5; the match to TRBD1 covers 7 bases. The CDR3 has 18 residues. CDR1 and CDR2 from the germline V gene are SGHAT and FQNNGV. V lost 8 bases to trimming and J lost 0 bases; unmatched junction nucleotides: 16. The CDR3 spells CASFTGADRDYSNQPQHF. CDR3 nucleotide sequence: TGTGCCAGCTTCACCGGGGCCGACAGGGACTATAGCAATCAGCCCCAGCATTTT.

The genes are TRBV4-1 and TRBJ1-6; unclear D gene. CDR3 length: 16 residues. Between the trimmed V and J ends, which lost 2 bases and 0 bases, there was a span of 8 bases. CDR1 and CDR2 from the germline V gene are MGHRA and YSYEKL. CDR3 sequence: CASSQFQSSYNSPLHF. The CDR3 bases are TGCGCCAGCAGCCAATTTCAGAGCTCCTATAATTCACCCCTCCACTTT.

The chain has TRBV12-5 and TRBJ2-1; TRBD2 agrees at 12 bases. The germline gives CDR1 LGHNT, CDR2 FRNRAP. This CDR3 is built from 18 residues. The trim removed 0 bases at V and 4 bases at J, leaving 7 bases unmatched. The DNA for the CDR3 is TGTGCTAGTGGTTTGGTACAACTAGCGGGGGGCCTTTACAATGAGCAGTTCTTC. Protein sequence: CASGLVQLAGGLYNEQFF.

This clone came up a few times. The chain combines TRBV12-5 with TRBJ1-5, with D maybe TRBD1 (6 bases). Germline V lookup: CDR1 LGHNT, CDR2 FRNRAP. V lost 8 bases to trimming and J lost 5 bases, with 13 bases between them. The CDR3 contains 13 residues. The CDR3 sequence: CASCLQGDQPQHF. The CDR3 DNA is TGTGCTAGTTGTCTACAGGGCGATCAGCCCCAGCATTTT.

V is TRBV27 and J is TRBJ2-1; 12 bases align to TRBD2. V shed 5 bases and J 9 bases; nucleotides not matched to a gene: 8. Germline values: CDR1 MNHEY, CDR2 SMNVEV (reference sequence). The CDR3 has 15 amino acids. The CDR3 region is CASSPQGLAGTEQFF. In nucleotides, the CDR3 is TGTGCCAGCAGTCCTCAAGGACTAGCGGGAACTGAGCAGTTCTTC.